This TCR beta chain was identified in a study of shared clonotypes between healthy human individuals. Execution of the assay was at deep level. Assay: immunoSEQ multiplex PCR; the TCRdb copy retains only in-frame clones and omits some. The sample carries hundreds of thousands of clones, roughly four fifths recorded once. V shed 0 bases and J shed 6 bases, with 12 bases lying between them. Looked up from germline, CDR1 is SEHNR and CDR2 is FQNEAQ (reference sequence). This CDR3 contains 14 residues. The TCR sequence derives from a woman between 40 and 55 years old in good health. Some clones in this sample may be carry-over from other donors' samples. The source material was PBMCs. The rearrangement links TRBV7-9 to TRBJ2-7; D gene unclear. CDR3 sequence reads: CASSLASQVTEQYF. The CDR3 region has the DNA TGTGCCAGCAGCTTAGCGTCGCAGGTCACCGAGCAGTACTTC.